This record looks at one T cell receptor beta chain sequence and its context. The sample originates from a study of cytomegalovirus exposure and HLA in healthy donors. The germline V and J ends were trimmed by 0 bases and 0 bases, with 11 bases remaining between them. Germline loops: CDR1 LNHNV, CDR2 YYDKDF (reference sequence). The CDR3 length is 16 residues. The PCR made use of 60 Vbeta and 13 Jbeta primers. This table comes from immunoSEQ multiplex PCR, and its TCRdb copy is limited to in-frame clones, with some not included. The sample carries roughly 130,000 clones, about 80% recorded once. This chain connects TRBV15 to TRBJ1-2, with unresolved D. The receptor comes from a man aged 35 to 55 in good health and CMV-seronegative. Sample: PBMCs. The CDR3, as DNA: TGTGCCACCAGCAGAGATAAGGCGGTCCCTAACTATGGCTACACCTTC. Amino acids: CATSRDKAVPNYGYTF.